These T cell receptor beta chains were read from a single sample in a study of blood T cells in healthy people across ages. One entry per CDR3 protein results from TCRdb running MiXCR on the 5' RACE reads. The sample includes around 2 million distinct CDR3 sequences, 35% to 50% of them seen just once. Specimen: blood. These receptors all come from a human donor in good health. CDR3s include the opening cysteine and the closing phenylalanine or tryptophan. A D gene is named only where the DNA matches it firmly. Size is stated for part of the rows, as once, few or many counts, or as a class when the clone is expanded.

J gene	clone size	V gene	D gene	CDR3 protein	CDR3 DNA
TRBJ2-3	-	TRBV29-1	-	CSVGGRSSDTQYF	TGCAGCGTTGGTGGCAGGTCCTCAGATACGCAGTATTTT
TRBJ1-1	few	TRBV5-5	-	CASSLVWGMNTEAFF	TGTGCCAGCAGCTTGGTTTGGGGCATGAACACTGAAGCTTTCTTT
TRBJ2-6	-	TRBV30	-	CAWHSGANVLTF	TGTGCCTGGCACTCTGGGGCCAACGTCCTGACTTTC
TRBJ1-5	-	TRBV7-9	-	CASSLDVTVQGNQPQHF	TGTGCCAGCAGCTTAGACGTTACAGTTCAGGGCAATCAGCCCCAGCATTTT
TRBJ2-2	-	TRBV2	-	CASSDGWPSNTGELFF	TGTGCCAGCAGTGATGGTTGGCCCTCGAACACCGGGGAGCTGTTTTTT
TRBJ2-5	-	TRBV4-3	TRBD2	CASSQERGGTEETQYF	TGCGCCAGCAGCCAGGAGCGGGGGGGCACCGAAGAGACCCAGTACTTC
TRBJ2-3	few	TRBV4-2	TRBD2	CASSQYTPGLAGGHTDTQYF	TGTGCCAGCAGCCAATATACCCCGGGACTAGCGGGGGGGCACACAGATACGCAGTATTTT
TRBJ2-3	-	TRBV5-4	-	CALEGGEDTQYF	TGTGCCCTGGAGGGCGGAGAAGATACGCAGTATTTT
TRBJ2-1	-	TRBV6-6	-	CASSYGEAAPYNEQFF	TGTGCCAGCAGTTACGGGGAGGCGGCCCCGTACAATGAGCAGTTCTTC
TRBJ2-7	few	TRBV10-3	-	CAIGRDKYEQYF	TGTGCCATCGGCCGGGACAAATACGAGCAGTACTTC
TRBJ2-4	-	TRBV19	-	CASSSQGSAVQYF	TGTGCCAGTAGTTCCCAGGGGTCCGCGGTGCAGTACTTC
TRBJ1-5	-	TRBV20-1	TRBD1	CSAHKRRGQGGQPQHF	TGCAGTGCTCATAAGCGCAGGGGGCAGGGGGGTCAGCCCCAGCATTTT
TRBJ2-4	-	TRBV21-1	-	CASSKRDRDLAKNIQYF	TGTGCCAGCAGCAAGAGGGATAGGGACCTAGCCAAAAACATTCAGTACTTC
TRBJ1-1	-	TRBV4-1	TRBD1	CASSQGVDRGTEAFF	TGCGCCAGCAGCCAAGGGGTGGACAGGGGCACTGAAGCTTTCTTT
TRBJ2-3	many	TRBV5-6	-	CASSLGAGDTQYF	TGTGCCAGCAGCTTAGGGGCCGGAGATACGCAGTATTTT
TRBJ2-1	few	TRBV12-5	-	CASGLVEGTKIDHEQFF	TGTGCTAGTGGTTTGGTAGAAGGGACAAAGATAGATCATGAGCAGTTCTTC
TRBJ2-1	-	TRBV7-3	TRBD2	CASSFTGGFTYNEQFF	TGTGCCAGCAGCTTCACGGGGGGGTTCACCTACAATGAGCAGTTCTTC
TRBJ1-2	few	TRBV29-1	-	CSGGFTGDYGYTF	TGCAGCGGTGGTTTCACCGGGGACTATGGCTACACCTTC
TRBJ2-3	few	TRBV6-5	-	CASRRGYTDTQYF	TGTGCCAGCAGGCGGGGCTACACAGATACGCAGTATTTT
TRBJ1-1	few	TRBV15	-	CATSRGYTEAFF	TGTGCCACCAGCCGTGGGTATACTGAAGCTTTCTTT
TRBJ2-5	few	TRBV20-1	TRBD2	CSARVPGTSVREQYF	TGCAGTGCTAGAGTGCCCGGGACTAGCGTGCGGGAGCAGTACTTC
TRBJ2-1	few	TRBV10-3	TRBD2	CAISDGGLAGEKGYNEQFF	TGTGCCATCAGTGATGGGGGACTAGCGGGGGAAAAGGGTTACAATGAGCAGTTCTTC
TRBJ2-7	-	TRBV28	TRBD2	CASSPSQGGFYEQYF	TGTGCCAGCAGTCCAAGCCAGGGAGGGTTCTACGAGCAGTACTTC
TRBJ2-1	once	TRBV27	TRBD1	CASSFGQGALSSYNEQFF	TGTGCCAGCAGTTTCGGACAGGGGGCTCTCAGCTCCTACAATGAGCAGTTCTTC
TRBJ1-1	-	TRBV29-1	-	CSVVMVTQDTEAFF	TGCAGCGTTGTCATGGTCACTCAGGACACTGAAGCTTTCTTT
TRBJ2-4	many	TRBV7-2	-	CASSLRLYRNIQYF	TGTGCCAGCAGCTTAAGGTTATATCGGAACATTCAGTACTTC
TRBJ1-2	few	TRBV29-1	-	CSVEGVGRSTDAYGYTF	TGCAGCGTTGAAGGGGTGGGCAGGTCGACCGACGCGTATGGCTACACCTTC
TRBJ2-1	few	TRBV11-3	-	CASSPGQRVDNEQFF	TGTGCCAGCAGCCCCGGACAGCGGGTTGACAATGAGCAGTTCTTC
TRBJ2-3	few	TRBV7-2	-	CASSLARLGGTDTQYF	TGTGCCAGCAGCTTAGCGAGGCTAGGCGGCACAGATACGCAGTATTTT
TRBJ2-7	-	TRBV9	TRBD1	CASSPSPGTVFDFSEQYF	TGTGCCAGCAGCCCCAGTCCCGGGACAGTTTTTGATTTTAGCGAGCAGTACTTC
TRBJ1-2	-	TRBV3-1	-	CASSFLLNYGYTF	TGTGCCAGCAGCTTTCTACTCAACTATGGCTACACCTTC
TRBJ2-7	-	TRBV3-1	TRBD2	CASSQDWTGGYEQYF	TGTGCCAGCAGCCAAGATTGGACGGGAGGTTACGAGCAGTACTTC
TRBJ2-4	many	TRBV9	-	CASSVGGGSSDIQYF	TGTGCCAGCAGCGTAGGAGGGGGGTCGAGCGACATTCAGTACTTC
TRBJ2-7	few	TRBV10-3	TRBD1	CAISESGQGVYEQYF	TGTGCCATCAGTGAGTCAGGACAGGGAGTGTACGAGCAGTACTTC
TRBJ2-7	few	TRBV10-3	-	CAIAARQVLTYEQYF	TGTGCCATCGCAGCCAGACAAGTACTAACCTACGAGCAGTACTTC
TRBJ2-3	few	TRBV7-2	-	CASSLKGPDTQYF	TGTGCCAGCAGCTTAAAGGGTCCAGATACGCAGTATTTT